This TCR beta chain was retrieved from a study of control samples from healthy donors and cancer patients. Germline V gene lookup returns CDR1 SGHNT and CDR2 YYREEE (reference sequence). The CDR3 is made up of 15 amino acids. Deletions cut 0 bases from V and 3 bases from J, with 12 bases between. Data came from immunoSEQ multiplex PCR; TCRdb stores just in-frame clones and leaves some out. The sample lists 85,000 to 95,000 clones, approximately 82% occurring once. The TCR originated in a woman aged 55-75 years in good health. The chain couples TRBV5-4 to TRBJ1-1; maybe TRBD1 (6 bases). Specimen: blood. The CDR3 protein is CASSLAGERHTEAFF. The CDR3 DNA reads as TGTGCCAGCAGCTTGGCAGGGGAACGGCACACTGAAGCTTTCTTT.